This T cell receptor (beta chain) was identified in a study of T cells after yellow fever vaccination. Findings of the study overall: Overlap between CD4 and CD8 compartments was detected for a small share of clonotypes.

Making TCR cDNA involved 5'RACE template switching, which added UMIs and a universal primer site. MiXCR, applied by TCRdb to the 5' RACE reads, yields one record per CDR3 protein. This table has some 600,000 distinct CDR3 sequences, more than 9% appearing once. This clonotype was found a few times. Its antigen is unidentified. The CDR3 sequence is 16 residues long. The germline gives CDR1 LGHNA, CDR2 YSLEER. V lost 2 bases to trimming and J lost 1 base, with 14 bases between them. This chain links TRBV4-3 with TRBJ1-1; the D is unclear. This clonotype was sampled from a man aged 25-45 years who received the YFV17D yellow fever vaccine. This specimen was PBMCs, taken on the day of the yellow fever booster vaccination. The CDR3 region has the DNA TGCGCCAGCAGCCAAACGCCCCGGACGGGGAACACTGAAGCTTTCTTT. It yields the protein CASSQTPRTGNTEAFF.